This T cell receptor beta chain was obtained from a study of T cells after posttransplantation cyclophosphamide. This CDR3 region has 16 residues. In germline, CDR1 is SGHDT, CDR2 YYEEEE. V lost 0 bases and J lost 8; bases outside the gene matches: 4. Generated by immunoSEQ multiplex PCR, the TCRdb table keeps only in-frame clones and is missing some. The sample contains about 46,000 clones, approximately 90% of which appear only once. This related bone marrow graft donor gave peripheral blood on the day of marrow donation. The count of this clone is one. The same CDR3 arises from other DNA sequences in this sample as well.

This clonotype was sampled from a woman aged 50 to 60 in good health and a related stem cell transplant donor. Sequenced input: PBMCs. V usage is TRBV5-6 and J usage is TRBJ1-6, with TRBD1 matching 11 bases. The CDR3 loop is CASSLVGQGADSPLHF. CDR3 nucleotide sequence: TGTGCCAGCAGCTTGGTCGGACAGGGGGCGGATTCACCCCTCCACTTT.